The 18 T cell receptor beta chains below all came from one sample that was sequenced in a study of T cell repertoires in cytomegalovirus infection. MiXCR was run by TCRdb on the reads, yielding one entry per CDR3 protein. The table shows roughly 180,000 distinct CDR3 sequences, with roughly 15% occurring only once. The sample taken for sequencing was CD8+ T cells from PBMCs. The source of these receptors is a human donor in good health (CMV status not recorded). Some clones in this sample may be carry-over from other donors' samples.

The rearrangement uses TRBV5-1 and TRBJ2-5; the D is unclear. There are 15 residues in the CDR3. CDR1 is SGHRS, CDR2 YFSETQ, per germline. V was shortened by 0 bases and J by 3 bases, with 12 bases between the two germline ends. CDR3 in amino acids: CASSLVIGFKETQYF. The CDR3 DNA follows: TGCGCCAGCAGCTTGGTTATCGGATTCAAAGAGACCCAGTACTTC.

In its sample, this clonotype was seen a few times. The chain joins TRBV6-6 to TRBJ2-3, with a weak D call TRBD2 (5 bases). V was trimmed by 6 bases and J by 1 base, leaving 11 bases between them. Germline V gene lookup returns CDR1 MNHNY and CDR2 SVGAGI (reference sequence). CDR3 length equals 14 residues. CDR3 in amino acids: CASSSLRGTDTQYF. CDR3 bases: TGTGCCAGCAGCAGCCTGAGGGGCACAGATACGCAGTATTTT.

This clonotype was observed a handful of times. The rearrangement joins TRBV7-2 to TRBJ2-1, with D perhaps matching TRBD2 (5 bases). CDR3 size: 14 residues. V lost 3 bases and J lost 6, with 12 bases in between. Per the germline V gene, CDR1 is SGHTA and CDR2 is FQGNSA. The CDR3 nucleotides read TGTGCCAGCAGCTTGGAGGTGGGATTCAATGAGCAGTTCTTC. Amino acid sequence: CASSLEVGFNEQFF.

The chain couples TRBV6-5 to TRBJ2-1; D perhaps matches TRBD1 (5 bases). Trimming took 1 base from V and 9 from J, leaving 16 bases between them. Germline-derived CDR1 and CDR2 are MNHEY and SVGAGI. The CDR3 is 15 residues long. CDR3 bases: TGTGCCAGCAGTTACTGGGGCCAGACTCTGGGTGAGCAGTTCTTC. The encoded protein is CASSYWGQTLGEQFF.

In DNA form, the CDR3 reads TGTGCCAGCAGCCCACAGGGTCTTTACGAGCAGTACTTC. Protein product: CASSPQGLYEQYF. This chain uses TRBV7-9 with TRBJ2-7, with D possibly being TRBD1 (6 bases). CDR3 length: 13 residues. Germline loops: CDR1 SEHNR, CDR2 FQNEAQ (reference sequence). V was cut by 5 bases and J by 4 bases, with 12 bases left in between.

This clonotype was seen a handful of times. V usage is TRBV20-1 and J usage is TRBJ1-6, with 9 bases identical to TRBD1. Germline CDR1 and CDR2: DFQATT and SNEGSKA (reference sequence). CDR3 length: 14 residues. Trimming removed 0 bases from V and 10 bases from J; junction bases left unmatched: 4. DNA for the CDR3: TGCAGTGCTAGAGATGGGGACAGGGTCTCACCCCTCCACTTT. Amino acid sequence: CSARDGDRVSPLHF.

V and J are TRBV4-1 and TRBJ1-1; the match to TRBD1 covers 8 bases. After removal of 5 bases from V and 3 bases from J, the junction contained 5 bases not matched to a gene. CDR1 is MGHRA and CDR2 is YSYEKL in the germline V gene. This CDR3 contains 14 residues. CDR3 in DNA: TGCGCCAGCAGCGGCAGGGGGCTGGACACTGAAGCTTTCTTT. As protein: CASSGRGLDTEAFF.

V gene TRBV4-1 combines with J gene TRBJ1-1, with D possibly being TRBD1 (6 bases). The CDR3 has 15 amino acids. Germline V gene sequence: CDR1 MGHRA, CDR2 YSYEKL. V dropped 0 bases and J dropped 4 bases, with 12 bases sitting between them. The CDR3, as DNA: TGCGCCAGCAGCCAAGAAGGGGGGTTGAGCACTGAAGCTTTCTTT. The encoded protein is CASSQEGGLSTEAFF.

This chain uses TRBV6-5 with TRBJ1-2, with a possible D match to TRBD1 (5 bases). V was clipped by 7 bases and J by 3 bases, with 18 bases between them. The CDR3 sequence is 15 residues long. CDR1 and CDR2 from the germline V gene are MNHEY and SVGAGI. The CDR3 here is CASIDVGGGDYGYTF. CDR3 nucleotides: TGTGCCAGCATCGATGTAGGCGGGGGGGACTATGGCTACACCTTC.

This clonotype has a handful of counts. The rearrangement uses TRBV28 and TRBJ1-1; D is ambiguous. There are 12 residues in the CDR3. Germline-derived CDR1 and CDR2 are MDHEN and SYDVKM. Trimming pared 3 bases from V and 8 bases from J, leaving 10 bases between. In DNA form, the CDR3 reads TGTGCCAGCAGTTTTCGTGGGAGGGAAGCTTTCTTT. Protein sequence: CASSFRGREAFF. The full variable domain, in which reference TRBV28 and TRBJ1-1 provide the parts outside the CDR3, is DVKVTQSSRYLVKRTGEKVFLECVQDMDHENMFWYRQDPGLGLRLIYFSYDVKMKEKGDIPEGYSVSREKKERFSLILESASTNQTSMYLCASSFRGREAFFGQGTRLTVV.

This chain joins TRBV6-6 and TRBJ1-2; D gene uncertain. V was shortened by 0 bases and J by 4 bases, with 15 bases between the two germline ends. This CDR3 comprises 16 residues. The germline CDR1 and CDR2 sequences are MNHNY and SVGAGI (reference sequence). CDR3 sequence reads: CASSYSITAATYGYTF. CDR3 DNA: TGTGCCAGCAGTTACTCGATTACAGCAGCTACCTATGGCTACACCTTC.

CDR3 sequence: CASSWQASGTGVYEQYF. CDR3 nucleotide sequence: TGTGCCAGCAGCTGGCAGGCCTCCGGGACAGGGGTCTACGAGCAGTACTTC. The chain has TRBV7-9 and TRBJ2-7, with 10 bases that match TRBD1. There are 17 residues in the CDR3. Germline V gives CDR1 SEHNR, CDR2 FQNEAQ (reference sequence). V was clipped by 4 bases and J by 3 bases; unmatched bases: 12. The variable domain in full, with the rest retrieved from reference TRBV7-9 and TRBJ2-7, is DTGVSQNPRHKITKRGQNVTFRCDPISEHNRLYWYRQTLGQGPEFLTYFQNEAQLEKSRLLSDRFSAERPKGSFSTLEIQRTEQGDSAMYLCASSWQASGTGVYEQYFGPGTRLTVT.

The chain is built from TRBV7-9 and TRBJ2-1; D possibly corresponds to TRBD1 (5 bases). This CDR3 region has 21 residues. The germline V gene encodes CDR1 SEHNR and CDR2 FQNEAQ (reference sequence). Trimming pared 5 bases from V and 0 bases from J, leaving 29 bases between. CDR3 protein: CASSARLGLQTYSSSYNEQFF. The DNA of the CDR3 is TGTGCCAGCAGCGCCCGGTTGGGGCTACAGACCTATTCGAGCTCCTACAATGAGCAGTTCTTC.

The chain is built from TRBV19 and TRBJ2-1; 9 bases line up with TRBD1. With V trimmed by 0 bases and J by 1 base, 10 bases remained unmatched. This CDR3 has 19 residues. The germline V gene encodes CDR1 LNHDA and CDR2 SQIVND (reference sequence). In nucleotides, the CDR3 is TGTGCCAGTAGTATAGACTCAGAGGACAGGGGCGGGTCCTACAATGAGCAGTTCTTC. It specifies CASSIDSEDRGGSYNEQFF.

This clonotype has only a few counts. The chain is built from TRBV29-1 and TRBJ1-1; the D is unclear. This CDR3 has 11 amino acids. From germline, CDR1 is SQVTM and CDR2 ANQGSEA. Trimming stripped 5 bases from V and 8 bases from J, with 12 bases between. CDR3 protein: CSVLRELEAFF. CDR3 coding DNA: TGCAGCGTTCTACGGGAACTGGAAGCTTTCTTT.

This clonotype was recorded a few times. The chain combines TRBV28 with TRBJ2-1, with unresolved D. V shed 11 bases and J shed 4 bases, with 9 bases lying between them. Germline V gene data show CDR1 as MDHEN and CDR2 as SYDVKM. The CDR3 sequence is 11 residues long. The CDR3 loop is CASQLYNEQFF. CDR3 coding DNA: TGTGCCTCACAGTTATACAATGAGCAGTTCTTC.

In its sample, this clonotype was seen a few times. The CDR3 DNA sequence: TGCAGTGCTAGGGGGGACGACCGTAACTATGGCTACACCTTC. Its translation: CSARGDDRNYGYTF. V gene TRBV20-1 combines with J gene TRBJ1-2, with a possible D match to TRBD1 (5 bases). Trimming took 3 bases from V and 1 from J, leaving 12 bases between them. From germline, CDR1 is DFQATT and CDR2 SNEGSKA (reference sequence). The CDR3 extends over 14 amino acids.

This clonotype was detected a few times. This sequence joins TRBV7-8 and TRBJ1-1, with 10 bases fitting TRBD1. The CDR3 contains 16 residues. Germline CDR1 and CDR2: SGHVS and FQNEAQ. The J segment lost 2 bases and the V segment lost 2 bases, leaving 5 bases of the junction unmatched. The chain's CDR3 is CASSLMDRGINTEAFF. The DNA of the CDR3 is TGTGCCAGCAGCTTAATGGACAGGGGGATTAACACTGAAGCTTTCTTT.